Below, one TCR beta chain is given with its context. The V end lost 0 bases, the J end lost 5 bases, and 14 bases lay between the germline ends. The CDR3 extends over 15 amino acids. CDR1 and CDR2 (germline): SGHTS, YDEGEE. Assay: immunoSEQ multiplex PCR; the TCRdb copy retains only in-frame clones and omits some. Of under 130,000 clones detected, about 88% appear once; the ten largest clones hold roughly 4.2%. This sample is drawn from a study of cytomegalovirus exposure and HLA in healthy donors. The J gene is TRBJ2-5, the V gene TRBV5-8; TRBD1 is a possible D gene (5 bases). The sequencing sample was made of PBMCs. This clonotype was sampled from a young woman in good health and CMV-seropositive. CDR3 in DNA: TGTGCCAGCAGCTTGGTAGGGCAGGGCGGTGAGACCCAGTACTTC. As protein: CASSLVGQGGETQYF.